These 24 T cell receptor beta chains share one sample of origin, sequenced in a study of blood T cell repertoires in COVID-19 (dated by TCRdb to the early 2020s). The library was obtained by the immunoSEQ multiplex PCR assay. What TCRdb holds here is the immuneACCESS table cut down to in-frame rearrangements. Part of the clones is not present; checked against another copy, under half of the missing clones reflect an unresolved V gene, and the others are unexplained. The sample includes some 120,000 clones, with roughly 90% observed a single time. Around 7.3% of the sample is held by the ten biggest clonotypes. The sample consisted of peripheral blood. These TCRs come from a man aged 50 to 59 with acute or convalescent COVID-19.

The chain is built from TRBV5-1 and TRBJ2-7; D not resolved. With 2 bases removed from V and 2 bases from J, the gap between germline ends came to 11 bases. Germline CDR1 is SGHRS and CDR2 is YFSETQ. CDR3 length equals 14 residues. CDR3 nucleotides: TGCGCCAGCAGCTTTTCCGGGTCCCCCTACGAGCAGTACTTC. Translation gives CASSFSGSPYEQYF.

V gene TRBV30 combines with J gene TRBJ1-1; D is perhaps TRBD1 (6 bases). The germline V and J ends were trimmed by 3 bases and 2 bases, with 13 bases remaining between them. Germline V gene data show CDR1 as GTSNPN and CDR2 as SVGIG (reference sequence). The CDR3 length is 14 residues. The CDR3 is CAWSVLTGNTEAFF. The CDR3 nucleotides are TGTGCCTGGAGCGTTTTGACAGGCAACACTGAAGCTTTCTTT.

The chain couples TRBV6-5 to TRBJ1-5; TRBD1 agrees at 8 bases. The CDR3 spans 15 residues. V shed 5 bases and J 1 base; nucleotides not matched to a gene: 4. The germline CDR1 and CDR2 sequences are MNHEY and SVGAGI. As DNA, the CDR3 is TGTGCCAGCAGTAGAGCAGGGGGCAGCAATCAGCCCCAGCATTTT. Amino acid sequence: CASSRAGGSNQPQHF.

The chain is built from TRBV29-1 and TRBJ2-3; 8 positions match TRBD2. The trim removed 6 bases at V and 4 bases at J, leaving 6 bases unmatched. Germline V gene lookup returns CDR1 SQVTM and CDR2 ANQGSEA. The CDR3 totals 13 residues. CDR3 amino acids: CSVLSGSADTQYF. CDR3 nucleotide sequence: TGCAGCGTCTTAAGCGGGAGCGCAGATACGCAGTATTTT.

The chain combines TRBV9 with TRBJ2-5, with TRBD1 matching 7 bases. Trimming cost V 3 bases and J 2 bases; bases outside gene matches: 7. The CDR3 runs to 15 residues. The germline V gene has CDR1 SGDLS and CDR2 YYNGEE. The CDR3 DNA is TGTGCCAGCAGCGCGCACAGGGGCGGTCAAGAGACCCAGTACTTC. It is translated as CASSAHRGGQETQYF.

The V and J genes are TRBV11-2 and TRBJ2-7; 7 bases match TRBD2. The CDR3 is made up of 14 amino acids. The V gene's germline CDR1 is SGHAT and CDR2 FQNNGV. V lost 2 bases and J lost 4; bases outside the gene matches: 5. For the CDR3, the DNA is TGTGCCAGCAGCTTATTTGGGAGGGCGTACGAGCAGTACTTC. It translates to CASSLFGRAYEQYF.

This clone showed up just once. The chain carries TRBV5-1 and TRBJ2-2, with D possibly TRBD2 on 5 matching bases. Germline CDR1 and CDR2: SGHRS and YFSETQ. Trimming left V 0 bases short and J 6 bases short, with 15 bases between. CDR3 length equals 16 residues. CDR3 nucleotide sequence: TGCGCCAGCAGCTTGGAAACGGACTCCCGAGCCGGGGAGCTGTTTTTT. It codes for CASSLETDSRAGELFF.

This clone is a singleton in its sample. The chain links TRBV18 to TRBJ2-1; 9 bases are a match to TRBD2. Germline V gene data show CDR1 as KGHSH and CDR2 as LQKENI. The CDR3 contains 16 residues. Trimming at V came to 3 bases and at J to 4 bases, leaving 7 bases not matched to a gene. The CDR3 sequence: CASSPLAGIGYNEQFF. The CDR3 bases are TGTGCCAGCTCACCTCTAGCGGGGATAGGTTACAATGAGCAGTTCTTC.

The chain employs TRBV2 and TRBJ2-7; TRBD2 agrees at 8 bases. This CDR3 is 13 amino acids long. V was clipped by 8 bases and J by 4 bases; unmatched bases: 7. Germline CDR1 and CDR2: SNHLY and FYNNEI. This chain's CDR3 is CASSGGVAYEQYF. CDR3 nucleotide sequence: TGTGCCAGCTCCGGGGGGGTTGCGTACGAGCAGTACTTC.

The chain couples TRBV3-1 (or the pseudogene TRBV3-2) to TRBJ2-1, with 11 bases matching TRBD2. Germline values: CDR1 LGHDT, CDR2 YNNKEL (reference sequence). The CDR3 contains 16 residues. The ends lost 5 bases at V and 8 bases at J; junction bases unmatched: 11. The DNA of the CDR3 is TGTGCCAGCAGCAGGACACTAGCGGGAGTGAGGTATGAGCAGTTCTTC. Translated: CASSRTLAGVRYEQFF.

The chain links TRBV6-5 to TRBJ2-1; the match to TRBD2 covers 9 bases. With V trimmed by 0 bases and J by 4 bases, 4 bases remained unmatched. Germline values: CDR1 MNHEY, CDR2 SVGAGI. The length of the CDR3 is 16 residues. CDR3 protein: CASSYSGSGSYNEQFF. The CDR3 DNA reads TGTGCCAGCAGTTACTCCGGTAGCGGGAGTTACAATGAGCAGTTCTTC.

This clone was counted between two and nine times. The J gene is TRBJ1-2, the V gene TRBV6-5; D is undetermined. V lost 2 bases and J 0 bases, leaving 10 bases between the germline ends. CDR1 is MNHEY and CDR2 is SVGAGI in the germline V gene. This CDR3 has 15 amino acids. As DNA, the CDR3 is TGTGCCAGCAGTTACGCCCCAGGTTCTAACTATGGCTACACCTTC. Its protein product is CASSYAPGSNYGYTF.

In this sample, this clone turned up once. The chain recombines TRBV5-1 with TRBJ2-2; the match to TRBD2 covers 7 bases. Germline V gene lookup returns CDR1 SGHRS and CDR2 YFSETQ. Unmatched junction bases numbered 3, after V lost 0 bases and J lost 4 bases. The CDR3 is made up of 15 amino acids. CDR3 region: CASSLEAGTTGELFF. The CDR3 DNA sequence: TGCGCCAGCAGCTTGGAAGCGGGGACCACCGGGGAGCTGTTTTTT.

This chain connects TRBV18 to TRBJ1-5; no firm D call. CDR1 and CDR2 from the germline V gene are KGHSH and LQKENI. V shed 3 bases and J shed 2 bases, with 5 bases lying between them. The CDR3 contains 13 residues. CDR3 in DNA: TGTGCCAGCTCACCGGAGGGCAATCAGCCCCAGCATTTT. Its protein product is CASSPEGNQPQHF.

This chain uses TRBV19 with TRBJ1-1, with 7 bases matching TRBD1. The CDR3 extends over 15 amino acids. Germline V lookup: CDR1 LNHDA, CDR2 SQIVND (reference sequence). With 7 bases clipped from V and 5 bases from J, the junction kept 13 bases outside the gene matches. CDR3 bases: TGTGCCAGTACCCCAACGAGGGGGCCGAGAACTGAAGCTTTCTTT. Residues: CASTPTRGPRTEAFF.

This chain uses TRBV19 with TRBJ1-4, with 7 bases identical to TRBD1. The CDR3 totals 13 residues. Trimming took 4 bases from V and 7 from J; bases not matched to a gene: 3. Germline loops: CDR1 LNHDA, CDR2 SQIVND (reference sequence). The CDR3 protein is CASSTSGGEKLFF. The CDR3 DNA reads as TGTGCCAGTAGTACATCAGGGGGTGAAAAACTGTTTTTT.

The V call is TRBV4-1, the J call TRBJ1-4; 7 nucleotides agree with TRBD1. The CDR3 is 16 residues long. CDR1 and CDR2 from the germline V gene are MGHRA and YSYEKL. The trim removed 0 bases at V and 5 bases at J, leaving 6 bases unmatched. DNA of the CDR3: TGCGCCAGCAGCCAAGAAACGGGACAGAACAATGAAAAACTGTTTTTT. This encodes CASSQETGQNNEKLFF.

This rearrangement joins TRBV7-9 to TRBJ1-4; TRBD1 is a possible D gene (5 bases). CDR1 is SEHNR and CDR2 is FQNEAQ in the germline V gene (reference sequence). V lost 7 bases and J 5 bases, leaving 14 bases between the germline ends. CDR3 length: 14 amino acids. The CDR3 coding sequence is TGTGCCAGCACCCCCCTGCGGGGGAATGAAAAACTGTTTTTT. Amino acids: CASTPLRGNEKLFF.

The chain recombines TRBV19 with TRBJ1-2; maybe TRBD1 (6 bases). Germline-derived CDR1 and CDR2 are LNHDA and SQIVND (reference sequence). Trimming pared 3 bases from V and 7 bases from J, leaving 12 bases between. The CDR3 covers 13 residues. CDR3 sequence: CASSMTGGSGYTF. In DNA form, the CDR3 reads TGTGCCAGTAGTATGACGGGGGGCAGTGGCTACACCTTC.

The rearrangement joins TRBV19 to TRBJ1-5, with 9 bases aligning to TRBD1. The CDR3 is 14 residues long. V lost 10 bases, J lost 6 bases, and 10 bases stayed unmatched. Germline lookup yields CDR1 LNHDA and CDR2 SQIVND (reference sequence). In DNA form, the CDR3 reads TGTGCCACCGAGATGGGACAGGGAGGTCAGCCCCAGCATTTT. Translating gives CATEMGQGGQPQHF.

CDR3 sequence: CASSLGPDRGGEQFF. The CDR3 nucleotides read TGTGCCAGCAGCTTAGGCCCGGACAGGGGAGGAGAGCAGTTCTTC. J is TRBJ2-1 and V is TRBV11-2; 9 nucleotides agree with TRBD1. The V gene end was trimmed by 1 base and the J gene end by 10 bases; junction bases not matched to a gene: 8. CDR1 and CDR2 (germline): SGHAT, FQNNGV. The length of the CDR3 is 15 residues. Filled out from reference TRBV11-2 and TRBJ2-1, the complete variable domain reads EAGVAQSPRYKIIEKRQSVAFWCNPISGHATLYWYQQILGQGPKLLIQFQNNGVVDDSQLPKDRFSAERLKGVDSTLKIQPAKLEDSAVYLCASSLGPDRGGEQFFGPGTRLTVL.

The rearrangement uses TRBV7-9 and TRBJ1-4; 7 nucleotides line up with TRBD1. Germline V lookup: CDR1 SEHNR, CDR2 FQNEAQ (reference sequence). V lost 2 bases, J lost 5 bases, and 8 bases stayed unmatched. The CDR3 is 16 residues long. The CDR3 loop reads CASSLNLGGLNEKLFF. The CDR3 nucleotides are TGTGCCAGCAGCTTAAATTTAGGGGGCCTCAATGAAAAACTGTTTTTT.

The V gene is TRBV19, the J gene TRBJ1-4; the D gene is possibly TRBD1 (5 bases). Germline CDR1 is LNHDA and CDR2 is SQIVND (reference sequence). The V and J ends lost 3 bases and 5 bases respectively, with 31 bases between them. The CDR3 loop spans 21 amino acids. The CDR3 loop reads CASSMWGRARREGTENEKLFF. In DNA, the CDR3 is TGTGCCAGTAGTATGTGGGGTCGAGCGAGGCGGGAGGGGACGGAGAATGAAAAACTGTTTTTT.

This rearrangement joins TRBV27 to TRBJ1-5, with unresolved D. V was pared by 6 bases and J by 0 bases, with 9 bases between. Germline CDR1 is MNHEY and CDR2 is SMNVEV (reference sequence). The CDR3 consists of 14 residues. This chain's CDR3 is CASRKEGSNQPQHF. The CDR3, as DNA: TGTGCCAGCAGAAAGGAGGGTAGCAATCAGCCCCAGCATTTT.